This T cell receptor beta chain was captured in a study of blood T cell repertoires in COVID-19. For the study at large: PBMCs, B-cell-depleted T cells, or T cells provided the cDNA or gDNA that made up the material.

The table came from immunoSEQ multiplex PCR; TCRdb's copy has only in-frame clones and leaves some out. The repertoire holds some 270,000 clones, with nearly 90% as singletons. The CDR3 has 17 residues. The V gene end was trimmed by 1 base and the J gene end by 2 bases; junction bases not matched to a gene: 9. Germline CDR1 is SGHDT and CDR2 is YYEEEE. The TCR was taken from a woman aged 60-70 years with COVID-19, enrolled during active disease. V is TRBV5-6 and J is TRBJ1-3; 7 bases are shared with TRBD1. Sequenced input: peripheral blood. The CDR3 coding sequence is TGTGCCAGCAGCTTGATTTTCGGGACAGCCACTGGAAACACCATATATTTT. It is translated as CASSLIFGTATGNTIYF.